This T cell receptor (beta chain) came from a study of T cell responses to AZD1222 COVID-19 vaccine. The wider study: Second-dose intervals near 4 or 12 weeks were combined. Overall study findings and caveats: Unmutated variant regions are reportedly targeted by nearly half of spike-specific TCRs.

The CDR3 sequence is 16 residues long. V was clipped by 1 base and J by 6 bases, with 19 bases between them. Germline V gene data show CDR1 as MGHRA and CDR2 as YSYEKL. Of note for this clone: The antigen remains undetermined.

The assay was immunoSEQ multiplex PCR, and TCRdb's table has in-frame clones only and misses some. The table includes more than 150,000 clones, less than 95% detected once. This sample comprised peripheral blood, obtained on day 0 of AZD1222 vaccination. The rearrangement uses TRBV4-1 and TRBJ2-7; D gene uncertain. The sequence was obtained from an adult in good health. The CDR3 sequence: CASSQVFPPGASEQYF. Here the CDR3 DNA reads TGCGCCAGCAGCCAAGTATTCCCGCCCGGAGCCTCCGAGCAGTACTTC.